The 12 T cell receptor beta chains given below trace back to one sample, sequenced in a study of blood T cell repertoires in COVID-19. Sequenced by immunoSEQ multiplex PCR; TCRdb stores in-frame clones only, minus some. This sample yields about 280,000 clones, of which 70% to 90% are seen a single time; about 9.8% belongs to the top ten. The sequenced sample was peripheral blood. These receptors all come from a man in his late teens or twenties with active or convalescent COVID-19.

The chain links TRBV27 to TRBJ1-5, with 7 bases identical to TRBD1. The CDR3 sequence is 18 residues long. Per the germline V gene, CDR1 is MNHEY and CDR2 is SMNVEV (reference sequence). Trimming at V came to 6 bases and at J to 0 bases, leaving 14 bases not matched to a gene. The CDR3 region is CASRRTGQILYSNQPQHF. The CDR3 nucleotides read TGTGCCAGCAGACGGACAGGACAGATTCTATATAGCAATCAGCCCCAGCATTTT.

V gene TRBV7-2 combines with J gene TRBJ1-1, with a possible D match to TRBD1 (5 bases). The ends were cut back, 5 bases at V and 4 bases at J, with 11 bases in the middle. In germline, CDR1 is SGHTA, CDR2 FQGNSA. The CDR3 sequence is 13 residues long. CDR3 nucleotides: TGTGCCAGCAGCCGGGGGGGGATCACTGAAGCTTTCTTT. Protein: CASSRGGITEAFF.

The chain has TRBV2 and TRBJ1-4; D gene unclear. The CDR3 spans 15 residues. Germline loops: CDR1 SNHLY, CDR2 FYNNEI. V was shortened by 4 bases and J by 3 bases, with 12 bases between the two germline ends. The CDR3 bases are TGTGCCAGCAGTGCATTGCGGGGTCCTAATGAAAAACTGTTTTTT. It yields the protein CASSALRGPNEKLFF.

V and J are TRBV7-2 and TRBJ1-1; 12 bases agree with TRBD1. Germline CDR1 and CDR2: SGHTA and FQGNSA. J was trimmed by 4 bases and V by 3 bases; bases with no gene match: 3. The CDR3 has 15 residues. The CDR3 DNA reads TGTGCCAGCAGCTTTCGGGACAGGGGGCCCACTGAAGCTTTCTTT. Amino acid sequence: CASSFRDRGPTEAFF.

A single count supports this clone. This chain joins TRBV24-1 and TRBJ1-2, with TRBD1 matching 7 bases. The CDR3 contains 14 residues. V dropped 12 bases and J dropped 6; count of bases not matched to a gene: 15. Germline CDR1 is KGHDR and CDR2 is SFDVKD. The CDR3 DNA is TGTGCCTCCAAAGTCAAGACAGGGATTGATGGCTACACCTTC. Translation gives CASKVKTGIDGYTF.

This chain connects TRBV7-9 to TRBJ2-1; TRBD2 matches 9 bases. This CDR3 comprises 16 residues. The V and J ends lost 6 bases and 1 base, in that order; junction bases with no gene match: 7. Germline loops: CDR1 SEHNR, CDR2 FQNEAQ (reference sequence). The CDR3 is CASSPSGGLSYNEQFF. CDR3 DNA sequence: TGTGCCAGCAGTCCCAGCGGGGGGCTATCCTACAATGAGCAGTTCTTC.

CDR3 loop: CASSLGGPDGEQFF. The CDR3 bases are TGTGCCAGCAGCTTGGGGGGGCCAGACGGTGAGCAGTTCTTC. The J gene is TRBJ2-1, the V gene TRBV5-4; D perhaps matches TRBD1 (6 bases). The CDR3 runs to 14 residues. V lost 0 bases to trimming and J lost 9 bases, with 13 bases between them. Germline CDR1 SGHNT, CDR2 YYREEE (reference sequence).

This chain uses TRBV19 with TRBJ2-7, with TRBD2 matching 10 bases. The CDR3 loop spans 15 amino acids. Germline CDR1 is LNHDA and CDR2 is SQIVND (reference sequence). V was pared by 3 bases and J by 4 bases, with 6 bases of the junction left unmatched. CDR3 DNA: TGTGCCAGTAGTATCGGGCTAGCGGGAGCATACGAGCAGTACTTC. This sequence encodes CASSIGLAGAYEQYF. The whole variable domain, remainder taken from reference TRBV19 and TRBJ2-7, is DGGITQSPKYLFRKEGQNVTLSCEQNLNHDAMYWYRQDPGQGLRLIYYSQIVNDFQKGDIAEGYSVSREKKESFPLTVTSAQKNPTAFYLCASSIGLAGAYEQYFGPGTRLTVT.

The chain carries TRBV12-5 and TRBJ2-1; D is ambiguous. This CDR3 has 18 amino acids. CDR1 is LGHNT, CDR2 FRNRAP, per germline. The V end was cut by 4 bases, the J end by 5 bases, with 24 bases between. The CDR3 DNA reads as TGTGCTAGTGGTTCCTACCCTGGTGCCAAGTGGGCAAACAATGAGCAGTTCTTC. Its translation: CASGSYPGAKWANNEQFF.

The chain couples TRBV11-2 to TRBJ2-5, with 12 bases aligning to TRBD1. CDR3 length equals 16 residues. Trimming removed 6 bases from V and 5 bases from J; junction bases left unmatched: 10. Germline V gene sequence: CDR1 SGHAT, CDR2 FQNNGV. The CDR3 spells CASRMTGTGGRETQYF. CDR3 bases: TGTGCCAGCAGAATGACCGGGACAGGGGGCAGGGAGACCCAGTACTTC.

This rearrangement joins TRBV9 to TRBJ2-2; possible D gene TRBD2, 6 bases. Germline values: CDR1 SGDLS, CDR2 YYNGEE. The V and J ends lost 3 bases and 1 base respectively, with 7 bases between them. The CDR3 is 14 amino acids. The CDR3: CASSGSGNTGELFF. In DNA form, the CDR3 reads TGTGCCAGCAGCGGTAGCGGGAACACCGGGGAGCTGTTTTTT.

This chain links TRBV11-2 with TRBJ2-7, with 11 bases matching TRBD1. V gave up 4 bases and J gave up 0 bases; unmatched junction bases: 2. The CDR3 has 15 residues. Germline CDR1 reads SGHAT; CDR2 reads FQNNGV. The DNA of the CDR3 is TGTGCCAGCAGCTCCGGGACAGGGGGCTCCTACGAGCAGTACTTC. It codes for CASSSGTGGSYEQYF.